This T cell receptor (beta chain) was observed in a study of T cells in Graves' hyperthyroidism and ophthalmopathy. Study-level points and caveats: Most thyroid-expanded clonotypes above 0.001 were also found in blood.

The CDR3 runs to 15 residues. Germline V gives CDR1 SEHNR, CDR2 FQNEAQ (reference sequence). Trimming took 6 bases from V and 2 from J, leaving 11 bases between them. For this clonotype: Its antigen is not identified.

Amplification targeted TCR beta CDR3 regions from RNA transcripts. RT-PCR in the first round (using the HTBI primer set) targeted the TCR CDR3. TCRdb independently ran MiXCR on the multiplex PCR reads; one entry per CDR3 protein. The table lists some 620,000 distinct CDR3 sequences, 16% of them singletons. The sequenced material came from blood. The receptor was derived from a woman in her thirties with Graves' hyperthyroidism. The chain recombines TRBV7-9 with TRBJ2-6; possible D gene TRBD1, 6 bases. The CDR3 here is CASSSPGAGANVLTF. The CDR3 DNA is TGTGCCAGCAGTTCCCCAGGGGCTGGGGCCAACGTCCTGACTTTC.